The 16 T cell receptor beta chains in this list originate from one sample, sequenced in a study of OX40 agonist ivuxolimab in advanced cancers. TCRdb's copy holds only in-frame clones and misses some; the assay was immunoSEQ multiplex PCR. The sample carries 69,000 or so clones, approximately 83% recorded once. This specimen consisted of CD4+ or CD8+ T cells sorted from blood, obtained in a trial of the OX40 agonist ivuxolimab. Source of these receptors: an adult with an advanced solid tumor such as melanoma, head and neck, liver or kidney cancer.

The genes are TRBV19 and TRBJ1-1; perhaps TRBD1 as D (6 bases). The CDR3 extends over 13 amino acids. V lost 3 bases and J 4 bases, leaving 9 bases between the germline ends. Per germline, CDR1 LNHDA and CDR2 SQIVND (reference sequence). CDR3 nucleotides: TGTGCCAGTAGTATCAGGGGAGGCACTGAAGCTTTCTTT. This codes for CASSIRGGTEAFF.

This clone was found a few times. The V and J genes are TRBV6-5 and TRBJ2-2; D gene uncertain. CDR3 length: 16 amino acids. Trimming took 0 bases from V and 3 from J, leaving 11 bases between them. Germline-derived CDR1 and CDR2 are MNHEY and SVGAGI. The chain's CDR3 is CASSYSPRADTGELFF. The CDR3 nucleotides read TGTGCCAGCAGTTACTCTCCCCGGGCGGACACCGGGGAGCTGTTTTTT.

This clone showed up just once. The chain combines TRBV7-6 with TRBJ2-5, with D possibly being TRBD1 (6 bases). The V and J ends lost 4 bases and 5 bases respectively, with 11 bases between them. Germline V CDR1 and CDR2: SGHVS, FNYEAQ. This CDR3 is built from 13 residues. The CDR3 protein is CASSSGDGETQYF. DNA of the CDR3: TGTGCCAGCAGCTCAGGGGACGGGGAGACCCAGTACTTC. Complete variable domain (other parts from reference TRBV7-6 and TRBJ2-5): GAGVSQSPRYKVTKRGQDVALRCDPISGHVSLYWYRQALGQGPEFLTYFNYEAQQDKSGLPNDRFSAERPEGSISTLTIQRTEQRDSAMYRCASSSGDGETQYFGPGTRLLVL.

This chain links TRBV5-8 with TRBJ2-2; D gene uncertain. V lost 2 bases to trimming and J lost 3 bases, with 11 bases between them. The CDR3 is 15 residues long. Germline CDR1 and CDR2: SGHTS and YDEGEE. CDR3 sequence: CASSLSGVDTGELFF. The CDR3 DNA reads as TGTGCCAGCAGCTTAAGTGGGGTCGACACCGGGGAGCTGTTTTTT.

The chain couples TRBV7-6 to TRBJ2-5, with a weak D call TRBD2 (6 bases). This CDR3 is 15 amino acids long. Per the germline V gene, CDR1 is SGHVS and CDR2 is FNYEAQ. Trimming took 5 bases from V and 5 from J, leaving 18 bases between them. CDR3: CASSKGRASVETQYF. For the CDR3, the DNA is TGTGCCAGCAGCAAAGGTCGGGCTAGCGTGGAGACCCAGTACTTC. The full variable domain, completed using reference TRBV7-6 and TRBJ2-5, is GAGVSQSPRYKVTKRGQDVALRCDPISGHVSLYWYRQALGQGPEFLTYFNYEAQQDKSGLPNDRFSAERPEGSISTLTIQRTEQRDSAMYRCASSKGRASVETQYFGPGTRLLVL.

This clone has just a few counts. The rearrangement joins TRBV19 to TRBJ2-7, with TRBD1 identical over 10 bases. There are 14 residues in the CDR3. Trimming removed 6 bases from V and 11 bases from J; junction bases left unmatched: 13. In germline, CDR1 is LNHDA, CDR2 SQIVND (reference sequence). The CDR3 protein is CASRSGTGAKRKYF. The CDR3 nucleotides read TGTGCCAGTAGGAGTGGGACAGGGGCCAAGAGGAAGTACTTC. Full variable domain (rest looked up from reference TRBV19 and TRBJ2-7): DGGITQSPKYLFRKEGQNVTLSCEQNLNHDAMYWYRQDPGQGLRLIYYSQIVNDFQKGDIAEGYSVSREKKESFPLTVTSAQKNPTAFYLCASRSGTGAKRKYFGPGTRLTVT.

This clone showed up just a few times. The chain links TRBV2 to TRBJ2-3; the D is unclear. V shed 3 bases and J shed 6 bases, with 13 bases lying between them. The length of the CDR3 is 14 residues. The V gene's germline CDR1 is SNHLY and CDR2 FYNNEI. CDR3 nucleotides: TGTGCCAGCAGTGATCTCAGGACGGCCGATACGCAGTATTTT. It codes for CASSDLRTADTQYF.

The rearrangement joins TRBV19 to TRBJ1-5; TRBD1 aligns across 9 bases. The CDR3 runs to 18 residues. CDR1 and CDR2 from the germline V gene are LNHDA and SQIVND (reference sequence). V dropped 2 bases and J dropped 3; count of bases not matched to a gene: 11. The DNA for the CDR3 is TGTGCCAGTAGTATAAGGGGAATCGGGACAGGGTTCAATCAGCCCCAGCATTTT. Translated, it gives CASSIRGIGTGFNQPQHF.

The chain is built from TRBV10-3 and TRBJ1-6; unclear D gene. Trimming removed 6 bases at V and 5 bases at J, with 17 bases between. Germline V gene sequence: CDR1 ENHRY, CDR2 SYGVKD. This CDR3 spans 16 amino acids. The CDR3 reads CAISPGLYTDNSPLHF. CDR3 nucleotide sequence: TGTGCCATCAGCCCAGGACTGTACACCGATAATTCACCCCTCCACTTT.

The chain combines TRBV7-2 with TRBJ2-5; TRBD1 is a possible D gene (6 bases). V shed 6 bases and J shed 4 bases, with 12 bases lying between them. The CDR3 runs 13 residues. The germline V gene encodes CDR1 SGHTA and CDR2 FQGNSA. This CDR3 reads CASRPRGRETQYF. DNA for the CDR3: TGTGCCAGCAGACCTAGGGGGAGAGAGACCCAGTACTTC.

The CDR3 loop reads CAWSIGHTKNIQYF. CDR3 DNA: TGTGCCTGGAGTATAGGACACACCAAAAACATTCAGTACTTC. The chain has TRBV30 and TRBJ2-4; D possibly corresponds to TRBD1 (5 bases). The germline V gene encodes CDR1 GTSNPN and CDR2 SVGIG (reference sequence). The CDR3 is 14 residues long. Trimming left V 2 bases short and J 2 bases short, with 10 bases between.

This chain connects TRBV10-3 to TRBJ2-1; TRBD2 matches at 9 bases. The CDR3 covers 17 residues. V shed 0 bases and J 9 bases; nucleotides not matched to a gene: 12. Germline V gene lookup returns CDR1 ENHRY and CDR2 SYGVKD. In DNA form, the CDR3 reads TGTGCCATCAGTGAGTCGGGGGGGACTAGCAGCATAGTTGAGCAGTTCTTC. As protein: CAISESGGTSSIVEQFF.

The chain links TRBV2 to TRBJ2-3; 7 bases align to TRBD1. Per the germline V gene, CDR1 is SNHLY and CDR2 is FYNNEI. There are 14 residues in the CDR3. The V segment lost 1 base and the J segment 4 bases; nucleotides outside the gene matches: 2. CDR3 sequence: CASSEDRGPDTQYF. In DNA, the CDR3 is TGTGCCAGCAGTGAAGACAGGGGTCCAGATACGCAGTATTTT.

This clone was picked up a small number of times. This chain connects TRBV18 to TRBJ2-5; 12 bases match TRBD1. The CDR3 consists of 16 residues. The J segment lost 5 bases and the V segment lost 4 bases, leaving 8 bases of the junction unmatched. CDR1 and CDR2 (germline): KGHSH, LQKENI. CDR3: CASSLSGTGGRETQYF. The DNA for the CDR3 is TGTGCCAGCTCACTATCCGGGACAGGGGGCAGGGAGACCCAGTACTTC.

The V and J genes are TRBV2 and TRBJ2-5; 9 bases are a match to TRBD2. The germline gives CDR1 SNHLY, CDR2 FYNNEI. The ends lost 4 bases at V and 3 bases at J; junction bases unmatched: 9. The CDR3 sequence is 16 residues long. In DNA form, the CDR3 reads TGTGCCAGCAGTGCCCCTCGAGCGGGAGGTGAAGAGACCCAGTACTTC. It yields the protein CASSAPRAGGEETQYF. The full variable domain, rest sourced from reference TRBV2 and TRBJ2-5, is EPEVTQTPSHQVTQMGQEVILRCVPISNHLYFYWYRQILGQKVEFLVSFYNNEISEKSEIFDDQFSVERPDGSNFTLKIRSTKLEDSAMYFCASSAPRAGGEETQYFGPGTRLLVL.

V and J are TRBV19 and TRBJ1-2; tentatively, D is TRBD1 (5 bases). Germline CDR1 reads LNHDA; CDR2 reads SQIVND (reference sequence). Trimming stripped 8 bases from V and 5 bases from J, with 12 bases between. This CDR3 is 12 amino acids long. CDR3 in amino acids: CASHSGFYGYTF. CDR3 DNA sequence: TGTGCCAGTCACTCAGGGTTTTATGGCTACACCTTC.